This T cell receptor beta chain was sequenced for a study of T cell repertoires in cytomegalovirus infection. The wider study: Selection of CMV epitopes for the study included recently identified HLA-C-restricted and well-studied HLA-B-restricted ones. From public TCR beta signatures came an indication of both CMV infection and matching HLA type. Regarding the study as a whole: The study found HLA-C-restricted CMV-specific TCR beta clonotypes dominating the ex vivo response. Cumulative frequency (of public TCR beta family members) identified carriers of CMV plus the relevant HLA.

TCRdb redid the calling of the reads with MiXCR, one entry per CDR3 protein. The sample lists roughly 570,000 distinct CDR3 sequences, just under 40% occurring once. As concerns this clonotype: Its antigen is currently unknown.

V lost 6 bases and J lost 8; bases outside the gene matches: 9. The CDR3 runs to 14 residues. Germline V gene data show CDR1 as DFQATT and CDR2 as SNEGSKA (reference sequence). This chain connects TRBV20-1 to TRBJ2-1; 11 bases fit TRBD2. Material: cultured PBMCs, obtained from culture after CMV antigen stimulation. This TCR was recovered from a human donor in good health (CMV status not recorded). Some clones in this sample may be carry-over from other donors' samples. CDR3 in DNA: TGCAGTGCCCGACTAGCGGGGCTCTTCGATGAGCAGTTCTTC. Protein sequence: CSARLAGLFDEQFF.